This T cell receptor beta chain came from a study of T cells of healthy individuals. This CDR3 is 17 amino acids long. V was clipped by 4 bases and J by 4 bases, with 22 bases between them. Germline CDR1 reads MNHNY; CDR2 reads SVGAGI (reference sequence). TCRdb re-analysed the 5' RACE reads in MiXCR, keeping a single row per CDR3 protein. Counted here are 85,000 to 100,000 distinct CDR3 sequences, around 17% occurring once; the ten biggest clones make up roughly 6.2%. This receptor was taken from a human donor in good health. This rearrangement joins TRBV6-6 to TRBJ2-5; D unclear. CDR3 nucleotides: TGTGCCAGCAGTTCACCGACGCATCTCCATAAGCGAGAGACCCAGTACTTC. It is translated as CASSSPTHLHKRETQYF.